This TCR beta chain came from a study of cytomegalovirus exposure and HLA in healthy donors. Regarding the study as a whole: The study listed 150 to 200 cytomegalovirus-associated TCR beta chains. A previous analysis found most TCR beta V segments productive roughly 87% or roughly 30% of the time. An analysis was carried out at a later point. It showed that HLA-associated TCR beta chains were more clonally expanded than equally common non-associated chains.

CDR3 length equals 15 residues. V lost 5 bases and J lost 8; bases outside the gene matches: 14. Germline V CDR1 and CDR2: WSHSY, SAAADI. 60 Vbeta and 13 Jbeta primers were used in PCR. Authors' processing steps: Later analysis identified 80 million to 90 million unique TCR beta chains, approximately 11 million shared. Assay used: immunoSEQ multiplex PCR; TCRdb lists only in-frame clones, some missing. Clone size and the V and J calls come from that table; the DNA yielded D and trimming. The sample carries around 210,000 clones, around 84% recorded once. This clone was seen a handful of times. Its antigen is not identified.

The receptor was derived from a girl aged 2 to 9 in good health and CMV-seronegative. The rearrangement uses TRBV10-2 and TRBJ1-2; 7 bases agree with TRBD1. Sequenced input: PBMCs. CDR3 in DNA: TGCGCCAGCAGTTGGGACAGCGCCAAAGGGAGGGGCTACACCTTC. It codes for CASSWDSAKGRGYTF.